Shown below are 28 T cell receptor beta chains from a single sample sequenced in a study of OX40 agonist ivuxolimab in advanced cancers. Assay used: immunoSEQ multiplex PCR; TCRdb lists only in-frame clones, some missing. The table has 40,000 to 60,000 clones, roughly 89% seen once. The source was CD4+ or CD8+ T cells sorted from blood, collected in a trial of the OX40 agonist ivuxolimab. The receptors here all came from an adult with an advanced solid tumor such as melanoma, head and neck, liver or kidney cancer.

The CDR3 reads CASSVGGGDTGELFF. DNA of the CDR3: TGTGCCAGCAGCGTAGGCGGGGGGGACACCGGGGAGCTGTTTTTT. The V gene is TRBV9, the J gene TRBJ2-2; 9 positions match TRBD2. With 0 bases clipped from V and 3 bases from J, the junction kept 0 bases outside the gene matches. This CDR3 is built from 15 residues. The germline CDR1 and CDR2 sequences are SGDLS and YYNGEE.

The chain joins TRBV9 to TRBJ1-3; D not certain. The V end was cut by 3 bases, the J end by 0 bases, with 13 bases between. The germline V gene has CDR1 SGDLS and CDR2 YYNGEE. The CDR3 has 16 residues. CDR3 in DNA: TGTGCCAGCAGCGCCTCAAAGGGTAGCTCTGGAAACACCATATATTTT. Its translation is CASSASKGSSGNTIYF.

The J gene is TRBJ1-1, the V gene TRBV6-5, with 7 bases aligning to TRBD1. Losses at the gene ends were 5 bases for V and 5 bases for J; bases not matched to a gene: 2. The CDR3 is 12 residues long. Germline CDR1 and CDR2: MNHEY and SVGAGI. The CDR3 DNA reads TGTGCCAGCAGTCCGACAGGGACTGAAGCTTTCTTT. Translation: CASSPTGTEAFF.

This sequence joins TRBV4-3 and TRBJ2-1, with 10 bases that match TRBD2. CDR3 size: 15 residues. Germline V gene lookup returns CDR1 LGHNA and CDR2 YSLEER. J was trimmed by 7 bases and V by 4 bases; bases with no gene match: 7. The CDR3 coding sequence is TGCGCCAGCAGCCGTAGCGGGGGGACGGGGAATGAGCAGTTCTTC. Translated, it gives CASSRSGGTGNEQFF.

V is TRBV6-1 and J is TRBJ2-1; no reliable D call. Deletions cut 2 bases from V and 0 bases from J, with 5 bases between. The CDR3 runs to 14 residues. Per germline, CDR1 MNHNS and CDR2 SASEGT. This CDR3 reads CASSELSSYNEQFF. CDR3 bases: TGTGCCAGCAGTGAATTGAGCTCCTACAATGAGCAGTTCTTC.

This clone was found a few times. This CDR3 reads CASRGDVSYNSPLHF. The CDR3 bases are TGTGCCAGCAGGGGGGACGTTAGCTATAATTCACCCCTCCACTTT. The chain is built from TRBV6-4 and TRBJ1-6; a weak D match, TRBD1 (5 bases). The germline CDR1 and CDR2 sequences are MRHNA and SNTAGT. Between the trimmed V and J ends, which lost 6 bases and 3 bases, there was a span of 12 bases. This CDR3 contains 15 residues.

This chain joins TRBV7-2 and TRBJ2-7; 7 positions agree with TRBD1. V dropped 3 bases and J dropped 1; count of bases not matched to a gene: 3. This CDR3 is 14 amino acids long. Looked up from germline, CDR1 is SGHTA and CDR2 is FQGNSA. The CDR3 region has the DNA TGTGCCAGCAGCTTTTTGGGACAGTCCTACGAGCAGTACTTC. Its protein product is CASSFLGQSYEQYF.

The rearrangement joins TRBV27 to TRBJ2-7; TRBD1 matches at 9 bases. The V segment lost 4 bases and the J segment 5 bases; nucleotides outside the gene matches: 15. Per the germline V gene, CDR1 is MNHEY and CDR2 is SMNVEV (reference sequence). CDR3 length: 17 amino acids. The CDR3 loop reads CASSSYPVGQGSNEQYF. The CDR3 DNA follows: TGTGCCAGCAGTTCCTACCCCGTGGGACAGGGCAGCAACGAGCAGTACTTC.

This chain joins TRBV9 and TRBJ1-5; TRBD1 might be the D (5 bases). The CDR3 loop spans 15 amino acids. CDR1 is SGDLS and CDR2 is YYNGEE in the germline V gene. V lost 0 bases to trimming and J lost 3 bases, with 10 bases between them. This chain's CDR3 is CASSVEGYSNQPQHF. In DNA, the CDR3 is TGTGCCAGCAGCGTAGAGGGGTACTCCAATCAGCCCCAGCATTTT.

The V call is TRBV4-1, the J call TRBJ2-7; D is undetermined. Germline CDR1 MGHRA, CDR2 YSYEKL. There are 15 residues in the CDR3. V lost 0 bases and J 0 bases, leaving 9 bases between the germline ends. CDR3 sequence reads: CASSQDPVLSYEQYF. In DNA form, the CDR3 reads TGCGCCAGCAGCCAAGATCCCGTACTCTCCTACGAGCAGTACTTC.

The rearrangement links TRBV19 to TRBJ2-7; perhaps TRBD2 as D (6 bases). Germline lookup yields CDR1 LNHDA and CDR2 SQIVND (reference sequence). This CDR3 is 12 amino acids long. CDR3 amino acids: CERVALGYEQYF. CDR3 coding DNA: TGTGAGCGGGTGGCCCTTGGCTACGAGCAGTACTTC. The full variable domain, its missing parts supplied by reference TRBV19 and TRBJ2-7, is DGGITQSPKYLFRKEGQNVTLSCEQNLNHDAMYWYRQDPGQGLRLIYYSQIVNDFQKGDIAEGYSVSREKKESFPLTVTSAQKNPTAFYLCERVALGYEQYFGPGTRLTVT.

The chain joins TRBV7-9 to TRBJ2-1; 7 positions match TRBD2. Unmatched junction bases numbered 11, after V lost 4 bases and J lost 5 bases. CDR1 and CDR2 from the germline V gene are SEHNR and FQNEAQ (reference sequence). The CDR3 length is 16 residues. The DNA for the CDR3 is TGTGCCAGCAGCTCGCTAGGGACTAAGAAGAACAATGAGCAGTTCTTC. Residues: CASSSLGTKKNNEQFF.

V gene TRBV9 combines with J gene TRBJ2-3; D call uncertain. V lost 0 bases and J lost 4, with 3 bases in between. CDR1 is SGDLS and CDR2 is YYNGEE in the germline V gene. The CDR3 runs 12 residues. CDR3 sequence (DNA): TGTGCCAGCAGCGTAGAATCAGATACGCAGTATTTT. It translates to CASSVESDTQYF.

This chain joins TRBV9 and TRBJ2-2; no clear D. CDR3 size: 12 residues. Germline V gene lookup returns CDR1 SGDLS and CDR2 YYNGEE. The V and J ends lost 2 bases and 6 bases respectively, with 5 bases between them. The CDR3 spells CASSVGPGELFF. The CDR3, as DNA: TGTGCCAGCAGCGTCGGACCCGGGGAGCTGTTTTTT.

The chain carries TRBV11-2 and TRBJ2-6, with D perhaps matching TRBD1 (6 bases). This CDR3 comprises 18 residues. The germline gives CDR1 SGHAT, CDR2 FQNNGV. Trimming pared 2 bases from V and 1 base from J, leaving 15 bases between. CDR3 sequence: CASSLKGQPTSGANVLTF. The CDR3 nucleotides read TGTGCCAGCAGCTTAAAAGGACAGCCCACATCTGGGGCCAACGTCCTGACTTTC.

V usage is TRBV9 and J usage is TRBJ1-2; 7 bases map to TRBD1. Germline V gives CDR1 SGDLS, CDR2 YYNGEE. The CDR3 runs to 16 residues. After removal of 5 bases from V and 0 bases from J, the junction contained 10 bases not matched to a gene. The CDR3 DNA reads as TGTGCCAGCAGTGATCACAGGGGTTTGGCTAACTATGGCTACACCTTC. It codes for CASSDHRGLANYGYTF. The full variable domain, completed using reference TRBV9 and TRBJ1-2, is DSGVTQTPKHLITATGQRVTLRCSPRSGDLSVYWYQQSLDQGLQFLIQYYNGEERAKGNILERFSAQQFPDLHSELNLSSLELGDSALYFCASSDHRGLANYGYTFGSGTRLTVV.

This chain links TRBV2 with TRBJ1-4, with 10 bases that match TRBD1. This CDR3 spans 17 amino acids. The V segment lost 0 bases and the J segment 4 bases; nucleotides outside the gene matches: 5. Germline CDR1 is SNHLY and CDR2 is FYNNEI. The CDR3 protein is CASSEATGTGDNEKLFF. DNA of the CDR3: TGTGCCAGCAGTGAAGCGACCGGGACAGGGGATAATGAAAAACTGTTTTTT.

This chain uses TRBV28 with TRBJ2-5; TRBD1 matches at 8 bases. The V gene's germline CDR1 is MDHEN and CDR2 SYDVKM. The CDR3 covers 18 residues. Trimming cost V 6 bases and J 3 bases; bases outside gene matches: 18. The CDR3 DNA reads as TGTGCCAGCAGACTTCTGTACTCCAGGGGGCAACGGAAAGAGACCCAGTACTTC. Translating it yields CASRLLYSRGQRKETQYF.

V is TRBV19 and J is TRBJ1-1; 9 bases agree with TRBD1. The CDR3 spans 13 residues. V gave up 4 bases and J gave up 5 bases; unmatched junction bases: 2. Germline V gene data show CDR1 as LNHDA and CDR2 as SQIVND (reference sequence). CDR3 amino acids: CASSRQGGTEAFF. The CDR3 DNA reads TGTGCCAGTAGTAGACAGGGGGGAACTGAAGCTTTCTTT.

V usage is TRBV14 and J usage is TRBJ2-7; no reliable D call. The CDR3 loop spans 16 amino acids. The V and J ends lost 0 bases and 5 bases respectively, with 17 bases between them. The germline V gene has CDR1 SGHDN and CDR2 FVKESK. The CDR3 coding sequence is TGTGCCAGCAGCCAAGATCGAAGAAGGGCTACCGACGAGCAGTACTTC. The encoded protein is CASSQDRRRATDEQYF.

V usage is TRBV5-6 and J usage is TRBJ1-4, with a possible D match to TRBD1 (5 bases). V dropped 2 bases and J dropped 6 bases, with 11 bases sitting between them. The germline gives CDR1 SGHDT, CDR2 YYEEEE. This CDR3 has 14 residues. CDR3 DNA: TGTGCCAGCAGCTTTCAAGGGACGTATGAAAAACTGTTTTTT. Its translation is CASSFQGTYEKLFF.

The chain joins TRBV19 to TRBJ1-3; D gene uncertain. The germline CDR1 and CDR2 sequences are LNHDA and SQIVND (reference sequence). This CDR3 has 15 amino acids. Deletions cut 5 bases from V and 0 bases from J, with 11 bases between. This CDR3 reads CASSYGLSSGNTIYF. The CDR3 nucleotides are TGTGCCAGTAGTTATGGACTGAGCTCTGGAAACACCATATATTTT.

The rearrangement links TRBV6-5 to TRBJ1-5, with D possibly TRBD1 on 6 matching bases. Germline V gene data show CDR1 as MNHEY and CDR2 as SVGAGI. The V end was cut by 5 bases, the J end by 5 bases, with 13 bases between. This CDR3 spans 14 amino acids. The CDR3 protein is CASSVQGGYQPQHF. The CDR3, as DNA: TGTGCCAGCAGTGTACAGGGAGGGTATCAGCCCCAGCATTTT.

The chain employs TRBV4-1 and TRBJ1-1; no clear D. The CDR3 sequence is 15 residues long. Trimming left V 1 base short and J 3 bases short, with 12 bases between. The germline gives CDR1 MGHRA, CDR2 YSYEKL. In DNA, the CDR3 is TGCGCCAGCAGCCAAGCGGCCCCAGCGGACACTGAAGCTTTCTTT. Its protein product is CASSQAAPADTEAFF.

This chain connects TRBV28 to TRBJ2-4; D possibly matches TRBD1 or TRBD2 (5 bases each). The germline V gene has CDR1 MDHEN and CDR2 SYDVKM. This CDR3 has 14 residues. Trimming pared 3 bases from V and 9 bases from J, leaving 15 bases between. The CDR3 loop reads CASSFGAGLAIQYF. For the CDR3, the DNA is TGTGCCAGCAGTTTCGGGGCAGGGTTGGCCATTCAGTACTTC.

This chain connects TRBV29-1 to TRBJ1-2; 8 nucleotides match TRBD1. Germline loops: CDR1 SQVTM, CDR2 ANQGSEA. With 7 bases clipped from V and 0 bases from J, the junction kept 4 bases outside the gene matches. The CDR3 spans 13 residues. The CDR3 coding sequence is TGCAGCGCCTTGACAGGGGCTAACTATGGCTACACCTTC. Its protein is CSALTGANYGYTF.

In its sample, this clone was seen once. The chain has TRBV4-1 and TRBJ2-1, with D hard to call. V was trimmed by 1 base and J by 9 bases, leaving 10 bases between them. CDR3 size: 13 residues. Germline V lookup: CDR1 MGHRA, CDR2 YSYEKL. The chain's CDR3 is CASSQVFGPEQFF. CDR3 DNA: TGCGCCAGCAGCCAAGTCTTTGGTCCTGAGCAGTTCTTC.

DNA for the CDR3: TGTGCCAGCAGCGAACTTTCGACCGGTACGCAGTATTTT. Protein sequence: CASSELSTGTQYF. V usage is TRBV9 and J usage is TRBJ2-3; D not resolved. The CDR3 consists of 13 residues. Trimming stripped 3 bases from V and 8 bases from J, with 13 bases between. Germline CDR1 and CDR2: SGDLS and YYNGEE.